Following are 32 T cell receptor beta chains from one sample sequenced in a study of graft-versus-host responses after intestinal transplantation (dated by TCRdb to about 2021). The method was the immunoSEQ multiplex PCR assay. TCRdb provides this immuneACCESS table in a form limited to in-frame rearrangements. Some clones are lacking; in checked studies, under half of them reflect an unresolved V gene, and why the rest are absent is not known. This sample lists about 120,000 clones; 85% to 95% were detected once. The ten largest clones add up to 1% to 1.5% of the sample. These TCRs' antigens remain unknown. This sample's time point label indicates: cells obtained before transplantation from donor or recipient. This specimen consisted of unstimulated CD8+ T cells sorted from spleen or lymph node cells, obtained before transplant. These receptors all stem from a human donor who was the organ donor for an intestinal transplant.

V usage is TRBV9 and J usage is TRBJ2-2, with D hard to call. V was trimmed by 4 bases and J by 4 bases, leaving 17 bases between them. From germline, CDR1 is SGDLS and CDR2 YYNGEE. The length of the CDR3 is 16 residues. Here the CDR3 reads CASSHGSERPTGELFF. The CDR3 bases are TGTGCCAGCAGCCACGGCTCCGAAAGGCCCACCGGGGAGCTGTTTTTT.

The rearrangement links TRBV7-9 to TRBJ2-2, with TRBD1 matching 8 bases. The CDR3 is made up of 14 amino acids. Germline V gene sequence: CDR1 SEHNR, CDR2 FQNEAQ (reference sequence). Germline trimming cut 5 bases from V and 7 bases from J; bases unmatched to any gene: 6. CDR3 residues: CASSPGGAGGELFF. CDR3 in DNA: TGTGCCAGCAGCCCAGGGGGCGCCGGCGGGGAGCTGTTTTTT. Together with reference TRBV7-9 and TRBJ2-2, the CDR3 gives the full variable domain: DTGVSQNPRHKITKRGQNVTFRCDPISEHNRLYWYRQTLGQGPEFLTYFQNEAQLEKSRLLSDRFSAERPKGSFSTLEIQRTEQGDSAMYLCASSPGGAGGELFFGEGSRLTVL.

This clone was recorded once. In DNA form, the CDR3 reads TGTGCCAGCAGCGTAGCGCTAGCCCCCAGCAGCACAGATACGCAGTATTTT. It yields the protein CASSVALAPSSTDTQYF. The rearrangement links TRBV9 to TRBJ2-3; D is possibly TRBD2 (5 bases). In germline, CDR1 is SGDLS, CDR2 YYNGEE. The CDR3 runs to 17 residues. V was clipped by 0 bases and J by 0 bases, with 14 bases between them.

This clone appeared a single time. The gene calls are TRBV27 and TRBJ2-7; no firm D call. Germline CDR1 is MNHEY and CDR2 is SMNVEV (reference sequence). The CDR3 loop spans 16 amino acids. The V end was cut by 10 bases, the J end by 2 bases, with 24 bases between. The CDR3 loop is CANWRWQSLLPYEQYF. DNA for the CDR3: TGTGCCAATTGGCGGTGGCAGTCCCTATTACCCTACGAGCAGTACTTC.

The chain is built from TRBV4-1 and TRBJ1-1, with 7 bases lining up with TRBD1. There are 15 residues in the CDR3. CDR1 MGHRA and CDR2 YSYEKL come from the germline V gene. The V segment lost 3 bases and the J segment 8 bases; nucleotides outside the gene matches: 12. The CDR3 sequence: CASSHRQGGSLEAFF. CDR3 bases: TGCGCCAGCAGCCACCGACAGGGAGGCTCCCTAGAAGCTTTCTTT.

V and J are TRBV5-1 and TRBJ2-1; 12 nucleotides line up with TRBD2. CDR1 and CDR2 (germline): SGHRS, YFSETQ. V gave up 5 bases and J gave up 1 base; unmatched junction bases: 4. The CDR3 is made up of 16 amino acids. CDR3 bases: TGCGCCAGCAGTTTGACTAGCGGGAGATCCTACAATGAGCAGTTCTTC. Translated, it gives CASSLTSGRSYNEQFF.

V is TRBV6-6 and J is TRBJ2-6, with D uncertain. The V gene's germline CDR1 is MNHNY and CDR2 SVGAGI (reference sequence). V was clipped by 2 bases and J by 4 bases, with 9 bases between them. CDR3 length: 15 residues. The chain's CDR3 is CASSYGVSGANVLTF. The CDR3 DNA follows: TGTGCCAGCAGTTACGGGGTATCCGGGGCCAACGTCCTGACTTTC.

The CDR3 reads CASSYDGSTDTQYF. Written as DNA, the CDR3 is TGCGCCAGCAGCTACGACGGTAGCACAGATACGCAGTATTTT. V usage is TRBV5-1 and J usage is TRBJ2-3; D not certain. The germline V gene has CDR1 SGHRS and CDR2 YFSETQ. The CDR3 consists of 14 residues. With 3 bases removed from V and 0 bases from J, the gap between germline ends came to 8 bases.

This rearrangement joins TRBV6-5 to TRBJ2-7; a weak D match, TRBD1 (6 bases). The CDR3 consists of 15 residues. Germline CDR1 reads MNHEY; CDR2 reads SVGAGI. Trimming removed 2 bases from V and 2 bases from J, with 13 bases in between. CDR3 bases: TGTGCCAGCAGTTACGTTGACAGGCGACCCTACGAGCAGTACTTC. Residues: CASSYVDRRPYEQYF.

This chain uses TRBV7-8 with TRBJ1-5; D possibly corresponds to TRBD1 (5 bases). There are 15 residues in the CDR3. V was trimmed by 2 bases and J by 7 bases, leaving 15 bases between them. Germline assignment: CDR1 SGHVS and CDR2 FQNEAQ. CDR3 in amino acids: CASSLLTGVGQPQHF. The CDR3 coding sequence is TGTGCCAGCAGCTTATTAACAGGTGTGGGACAGCCCCAGCATTTT.

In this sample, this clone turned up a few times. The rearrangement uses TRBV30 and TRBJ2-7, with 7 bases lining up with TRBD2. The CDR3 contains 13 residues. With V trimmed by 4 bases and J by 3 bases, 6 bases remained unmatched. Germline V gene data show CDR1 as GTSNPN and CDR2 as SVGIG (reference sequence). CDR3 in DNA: TGTGCCTGGAACAAGCGGGACCTCTACGAGCAGTACTTC. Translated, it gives CAWNKRDLYEQYF.

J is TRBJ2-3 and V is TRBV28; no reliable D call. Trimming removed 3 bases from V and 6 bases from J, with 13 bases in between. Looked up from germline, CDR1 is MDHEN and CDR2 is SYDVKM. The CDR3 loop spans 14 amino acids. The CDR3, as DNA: TGTGCCAGCAGTTTCGGACGCGATTGGGATACGCAGTATTTT. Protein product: CASSFGRDWDTQYF.

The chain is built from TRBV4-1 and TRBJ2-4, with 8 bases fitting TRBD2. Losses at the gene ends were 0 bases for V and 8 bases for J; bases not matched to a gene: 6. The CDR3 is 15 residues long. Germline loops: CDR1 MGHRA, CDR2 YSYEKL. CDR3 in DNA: TGCGCCAGCAGCCAAGAGAAGCGGGGGATTTACATTCAGTACTTC. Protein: CASSQEKRGIYIQYF.

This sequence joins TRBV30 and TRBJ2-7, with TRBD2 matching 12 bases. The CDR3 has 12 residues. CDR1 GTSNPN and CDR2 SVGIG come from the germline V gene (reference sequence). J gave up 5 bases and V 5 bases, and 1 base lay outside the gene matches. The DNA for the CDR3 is TGTGCCTGGGGACTAGCGGGAAACGAGCAGTACTTC. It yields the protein CAWGLAGNEQYF. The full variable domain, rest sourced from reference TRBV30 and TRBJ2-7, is SQTIHQWPATLVQPVGSPLSLECTVEGTSNPNLYWYRQAAGRGLQLLFYSVGIGQISSEVPQNLSASRPQDRQFILSSKKLLLSDSGFYLCAWGLAGNEQYFGPGTRLTVT.

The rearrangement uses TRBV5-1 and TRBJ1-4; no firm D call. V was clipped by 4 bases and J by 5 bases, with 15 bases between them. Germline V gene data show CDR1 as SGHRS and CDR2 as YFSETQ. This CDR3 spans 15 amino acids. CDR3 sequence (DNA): TGCGCCAGCAGCCCTTACGGAAACCAAAATGAAAAACTGTTTTTT. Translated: CASSPYGNQNEKLFF.

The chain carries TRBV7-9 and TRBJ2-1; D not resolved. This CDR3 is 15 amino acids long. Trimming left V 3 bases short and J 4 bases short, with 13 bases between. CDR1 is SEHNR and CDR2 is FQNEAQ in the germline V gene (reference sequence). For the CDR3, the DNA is TGTGCCAGCAGCTTGCGGAACTTTTATTACAATGAGCAGTTCTTC. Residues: CASSLRNFYYNEQFF.

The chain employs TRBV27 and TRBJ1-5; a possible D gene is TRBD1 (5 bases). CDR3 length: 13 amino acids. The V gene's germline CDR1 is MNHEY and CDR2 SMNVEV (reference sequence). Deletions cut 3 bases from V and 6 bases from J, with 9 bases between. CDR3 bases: TGTGCCAGCAGTTTGGGGCACACTCAGCCCCAGCATTTT. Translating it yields CASSLGHTQPQHF.

In DNA form, the CDR3 reads TGTGCCTTAAAAGACGGGTTTCCAAACACTGAAGCTTTCTTT. This translates into CALKDGFPNTEAFF. The rearrangement joins TRBV30 to TRBJ1-1; D gene uncertain. The germline V gene has CDR1 GTSNPN and CDR2 SVGIG (reference sequence). This CDR3 is 14 amino acids long. V was clipped by 7 bases and J by 2 bases, with 17 bases between them.

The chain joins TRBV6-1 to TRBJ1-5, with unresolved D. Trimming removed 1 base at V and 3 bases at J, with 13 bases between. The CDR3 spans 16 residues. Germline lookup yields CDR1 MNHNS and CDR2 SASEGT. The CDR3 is CASSEEEVRINQPQHF. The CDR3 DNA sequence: TGTGCCAGCAGTGAAGAAGAGGTCAGGATCAATCAGCCCCAGCATTTT.

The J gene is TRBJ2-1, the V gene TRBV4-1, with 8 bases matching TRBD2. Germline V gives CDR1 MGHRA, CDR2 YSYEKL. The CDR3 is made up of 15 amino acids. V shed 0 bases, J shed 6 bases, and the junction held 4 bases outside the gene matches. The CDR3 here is CASSQEWREANEQFF. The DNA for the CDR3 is TGCGCCAGCAGCCAAGAATGGCGGGAGGCCAATGAGCAGTTCTTC.

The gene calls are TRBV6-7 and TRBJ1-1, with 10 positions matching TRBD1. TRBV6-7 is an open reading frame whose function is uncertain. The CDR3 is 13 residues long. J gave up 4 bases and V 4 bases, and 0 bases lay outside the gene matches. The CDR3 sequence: CASSWDRGTEAFF. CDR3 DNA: TGTGCCAGCAGTTGGGACAGGGGCACTGAAGCTTTCTTT.

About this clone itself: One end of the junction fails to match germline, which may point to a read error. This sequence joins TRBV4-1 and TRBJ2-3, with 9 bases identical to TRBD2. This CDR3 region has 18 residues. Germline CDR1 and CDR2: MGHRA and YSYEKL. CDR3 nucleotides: TGCGCCAGCAGCCCTCAAGTTGGCGGGGGGGGCACCACAGGTACGCAGTATTTT. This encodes CASSPQVGGGGTTGTQYF.

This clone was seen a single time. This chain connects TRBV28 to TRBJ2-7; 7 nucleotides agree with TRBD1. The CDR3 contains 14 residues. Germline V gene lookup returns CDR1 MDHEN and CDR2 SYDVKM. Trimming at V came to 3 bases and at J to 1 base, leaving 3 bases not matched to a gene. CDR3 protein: CASSFQGDSYEQYF. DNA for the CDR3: TGTGCCAGCAGTTTTCAGGGGGATTCCTACGAGCAGTACTTC.

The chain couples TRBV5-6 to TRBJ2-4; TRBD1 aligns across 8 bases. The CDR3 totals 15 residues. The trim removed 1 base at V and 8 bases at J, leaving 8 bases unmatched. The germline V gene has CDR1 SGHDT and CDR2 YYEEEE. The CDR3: CASSLRTGIRDIQYF. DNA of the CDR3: TGTGCCAGCAGCTTGAGGACAGGGATTAGGGACATTCAGTACTTC.

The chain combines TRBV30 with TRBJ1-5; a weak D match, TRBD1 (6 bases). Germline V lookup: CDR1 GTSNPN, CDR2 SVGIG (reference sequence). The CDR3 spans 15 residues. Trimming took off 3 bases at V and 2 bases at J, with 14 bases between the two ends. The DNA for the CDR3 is TGTGCCTGGAGCCCCTGGGGGCTGGGCAATCAGCCCCAGCATTTT. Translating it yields CAWSPWGLGNQPQHF.

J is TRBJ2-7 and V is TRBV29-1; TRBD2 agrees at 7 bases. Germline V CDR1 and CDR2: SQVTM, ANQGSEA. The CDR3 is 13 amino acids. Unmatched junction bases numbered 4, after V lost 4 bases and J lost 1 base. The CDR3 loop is CSVVIGGSYEQYF. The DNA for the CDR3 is TGCAGCGTTGTAATCGGGGGGTCCTACGAGCAGTACTTC.

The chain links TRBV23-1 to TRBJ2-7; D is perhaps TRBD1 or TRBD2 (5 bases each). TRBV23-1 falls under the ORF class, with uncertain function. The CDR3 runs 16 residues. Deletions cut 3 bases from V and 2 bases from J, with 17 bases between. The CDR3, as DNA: TGCGCCAGCAGTCATGCTTGGGGGATTGGGACCTACGAGCAGTACTTC. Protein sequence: CASSHAWGIGTYEQYF.

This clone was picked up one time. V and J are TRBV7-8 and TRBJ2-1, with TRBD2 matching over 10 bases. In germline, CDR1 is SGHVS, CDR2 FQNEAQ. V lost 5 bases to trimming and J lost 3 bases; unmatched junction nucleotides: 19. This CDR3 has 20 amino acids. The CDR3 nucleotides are TGTGCCAGCAGCCCGAATTCACCGGGACTAGCGCTAGCAATCTACAATGAGCAGTTCTTC. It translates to CASSPNSPGLALAIYNEQFF.

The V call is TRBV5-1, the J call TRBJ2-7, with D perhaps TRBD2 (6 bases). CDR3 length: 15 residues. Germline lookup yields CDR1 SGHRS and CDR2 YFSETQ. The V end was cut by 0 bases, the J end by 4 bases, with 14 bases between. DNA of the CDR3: TGCGCCAGCAGCTTGGCGGCGGGGTTTTCTTACGAGCAGTACTTC. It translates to CASSLAAGFSYEQYF.

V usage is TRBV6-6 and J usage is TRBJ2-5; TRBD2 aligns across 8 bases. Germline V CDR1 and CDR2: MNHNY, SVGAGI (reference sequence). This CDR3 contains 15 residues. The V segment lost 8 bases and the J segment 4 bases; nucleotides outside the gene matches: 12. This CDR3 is CASQRAGDRGETQYF. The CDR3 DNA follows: TGTGCCAGCCAAAGAGCGGGAGATCGAGGAGAGACCCAGTACTTC.

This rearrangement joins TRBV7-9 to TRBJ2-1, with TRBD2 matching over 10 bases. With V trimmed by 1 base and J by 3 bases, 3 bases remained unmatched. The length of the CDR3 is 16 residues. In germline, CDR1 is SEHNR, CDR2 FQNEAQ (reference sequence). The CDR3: CASSLDTSGIYNEQFF. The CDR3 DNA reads TGTGCCAGCAGCTTAGACACTAGCGGGATCTACAATGAGCAGTTCTTC. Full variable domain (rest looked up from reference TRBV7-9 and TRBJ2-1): DTGVSQNPRHKITKRGQNVTFRCDPISEHNRLYWYRQTLGQGPEFLTYFQNEAQLEKSRLLSDRFSAERPKGSFSTLEIQRTEQGDSAMYLCASSLDTSGIYNEQFFGPGTRLTVL.

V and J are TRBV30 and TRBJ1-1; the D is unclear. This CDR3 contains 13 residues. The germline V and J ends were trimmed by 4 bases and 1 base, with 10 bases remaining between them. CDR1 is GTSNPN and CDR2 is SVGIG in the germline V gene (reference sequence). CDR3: CAWTFGGNTEAFF. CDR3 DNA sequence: TGTGCCTGGACATTCGGCGGGAACACTGAAGCTTTCTTT.